This T cell receptor beta chain came from a study of blood T cells in healthy people across ages. Study outcomes and limitations: TCR beta diversity per million T cells fell roughly linearly with age. Unsorted PBMCs blocked a conclusive comparison of naive and antigen-experienced cells.

V lost 5 bases, J lost 4 bases, and 6 bases lay in between. The CDR3 contains 12 residues. PCR was performed a second time for about 6 to 12 cycles using a sample-barcoded 5' primer and a J-beta primer mix. Each cDNA molecule, via a template-switch adaptor with 12 random nucleotides, was tagged. TCRdb passed the 5' RACE reads through MiXCR, listing each CDR3 protein once. The profile shows 500,000 to 600,000 distinct CDR3 sequences, approximately 25% of them singletons. The amount of total RNA extracted per sample was at least 5 micrograms. This clonotype has a handful of counts. Its matching antigen is unknown.

This chain uses TRBV12-3 or TRBV12-4 with TRBJ1-3; D remains unclear. The sample taken for sequencing was blood. The receptor's source is a woman aged 70-85 years in good health. As DNA, the CDR3 is TGTGCCAGCAGTGCTAGAGGAAACACCATATATTTT. Protein sequence: CASSARGNTIYF.